The clone carrying this TCR beta chain came up once. Germline V gene sequence: CDR1 GTSNPN, CDR2 SVGIG (reference sequence). With 2 bases clipped from V and 2 bases from J, the junction kept 6 bases outside the gene matches. This CDR3 is built from 15 residues. The data stem from a study of blood T cell repertoires in COVID-19. In the study overall: The United States, Italy and Spain provided the acute and convalescent COVID-19 samples. PBMCs, B-cell-depleted T cells, or T cells were the source of the cDNA or gDNA that made up the material.

In the original processing: Estimates of nucleated cell counts were drawn from the amplification of reference gene primers. Here immunoSEQ multiplex PCR was the method, and the copy in TCRdb shows in-frame clones only, minus some. V and J calls and clone size are given by that table; D and trimming were obtained from the DNA. The repertoire includes roughly 100,000 clones, 91% of them detected once, and 5.5% to 7% sits in the top ten. The gene calls are TRBV30 and TRBJ2-7, with 10 positions matching TRBD2. Sequencing was done on a sample of peripheral blood. The clonotype originates from a human donor in a cohort sampled during active COVID-19. For the CDR3, the DNA is TGTGCCTGGAGTCCCACTAGCGGGATTACCTACGAGCAGTACTTC. Protein sequence: CAWSPTSGITYEQYF.